Shown below are 11 T cell receptor beta chains from a single sample sequenced in a study of cytomegalovirus exposure and HLA in healthy donors. PCR amplification relied on 60 Vbeta primers (plus 13 Jbeta primers). Using immunoSEQ multiplex PCR, the repertoire was profiled, and TCRdb retains in-frame clones only, with some absent. This repertoire includes just over 80,000 clones. Sequenced input: PBMCs. These TCRs come from a woman aged 25-40 years in good health and CMV-seronegative.

The chain couples TRBV18 to TRBJ2-7; TRBD1 aligns across 9 bases. J lost 5 bases, V lost 1 base, and 6 bases had no gene match. Germline values: CDR1 KGHSH, CDR2 LQKENI. The CDR3 extends over 15 amino acids. CDR3 DNA: TGTGCCAGCTCACCACTCCTAGGACAGGGGAACGAGCAGTACTTC. It yields the protein CASSPLLGQGNEQYF.

In DNA form, the CDR3 reads TGCGCCAGCAGCCGGGGGGCCGAGAGCACAGATACGCAGTATTTT. This encodes CASSRGAESTDTQYF. The rearrangement uses TRBV5-1 and TRBJ2-3; perhaps TRBD2 as D (7 bases). The germline gives CDR1 SGHRS, CDR2 YFSETQ. The CDR3 extends over 15 amino acids. V shed 4 bases and J shed 0 bases, with 12 bases lying between them.

The gene calls are TRBV6-1 and TRBJ1-1; 8 positions match TRBD1. In germline, CDR1 is MNHNS, CDR2 SASEGT. The CDR3 consists of 13 residues. V shed 7 bases and J 8 bases; nucleotides not matched to a gene: 9. CDR3 coding DNA: TGTGCCAGCACTTTTATACGGGACAGGGAAGCTTTCTTT. Amino acid sequence: CASTFIRDREAFF.

The V call is TRBV7-2, the J call TRBJ1-4; possibly TRBD1 for D (6 bases). The CDR3 covers 13 residues. Trimming took 1 base from V and 12 from J, leaving 12 bases between them. From germline, CDR1 is SGHTA and CDR2 FQGNSA. CDR3 nucleotide sequence: TGTGCCAGCAGCTTAGGGGGGCGTGGAGAACTGTTTTTT. It encodes CASSLGGRGELFF.

V usage is TRBV19 and J usage is TRBJ1-1; the D is unclear. This CDR3 is 13 amino acids long. The ends were cut back, 7 bases at V and 1 base at J, with 10 bases in the middle. Germline CDR1 is LNHDA and CDR2 is SQIVND (reference sequence). CDR3 DNA: TGTGCCAGTACAGGTCGTGGGAACACTGAAGCTTTCTTT. Protein sequence: CASTGRGNTEAFF.

The chain couples TRBV6-1 to TRBJ1-4; the D is unclear. The V gene lost 2 bases and the J gene lost 5 bases, with 6 bases spanning the gap. Germline loops: CDR1 MNHNS, CDR2 SASEGT. The CDR3 sequence is 13 residues long. The CDR3 spells CASSERRNEKLFF. The DNA for the CDR3 is TGTGCCAGCAGTGAAAGGAGAAATGAAAAACTGTTTTTT.

The chain employs TRBV6-1 and TRBJ2-5; 11 bases agree with TRBD2. The junction had 5 bases not matched to a gene; V was cut back by 10 bases and J by 1 base. The germline V gene encodes CDR1 MNHNS and CDR2 SASEGT. This CDR3 comprises 14 residues. DNA for the CDR3: TGTGCCACTTCTAGCGGGGGGCCCCAAGAGACCCAGTACTTC. Translation: CATSSGGPQETQYF.

On this clone itself: This CDR3 is also generated by other DNA sequences in the sample. The chain is built from TRBV18 and TRBJ1-1; D unresolved. Trimming left V 1 base short and J 3 bases short, with 6 bases between. Germline V gives CDR1 KGHSH, CDR2 LQKENI. This CDR3 is 13 amino acids long. The CDR3 reads CASSPLSHTEAFF. The CDR3 DNA is TGTGCCAGCTCACCACTGAGCCACACTGAAGCTTTCTTT. Full variable domain (remainder filled in from reference TRBV18 and TRBJ1-1): NAGVMQNPRHLVRRRGQEARLRCSPMKGHSHVYWYRQLPEEGLKFMVYLQKENIIDESGMPKERFSAEFPKEGPSILRIQQVVRGDSAAYFCASSPLSHTEAFFGQGTRLTVV.

The rearrangement uses TRBV5-1 and TRBJ2-2; 7 bases line up with TRBD1. The trim removed 4 bases at V and 1 base at J, leaving 4 bases unmatched. The CDR3 spans 15 residues. Germline V CDR1 and CDR2: SGHRS, YFSETQ. The DNA for the CDR3 is TGCGCCAGCAGCGGGGGACAGTTGAACACCGGGGAGCTGTTTTTT. Amino acids: CASSGGQLNTGELFF.

The rearrangement uses TRBV2 and TRBJ2-7; TRBD1 matches 8 bases. V lost 5 bases and J lost 6; bases outside the gene matches: 9. This CDR3 comprises 14 residues. Germline V CDR1 and CDR2: SNHLY, FYNNEI. In DNA form, the CDR3 reads TGTGCCAGCAGTCCGGACAGGGTTGCACTCGAGCAGTACTTC. It yields the protein CASSPDRVALEQYF.

This chain connects TRBV27 to TRBJ2-1, with 8 nucleotides matching TRBD2. CDR1 is MNHEY and CDR2 is SMNVEV in the germline V gene (reference sequence). Germline trimming cut 4 bases from V and 8 bases from J; bases unmatched to any gene: 10. This CDR3 is 15 amino acids long. CDR3 nucleotide sequence: TGTGCCAGCAGTTCCCTGGAAGCGGGAGAACATGAGCAGTTCTTC. Its protein is CASSSLEAGEHEQFF.